This section outlines one TCR beta chain sequence together with its context. What it binds is unknown. Both TCR beta VDJ combination and CDR3 sequence profiling were carried out. Genomic DNA was the template for this profiling. Each CDR3 protein gets one entry after TCRdb re-called the reads with MiXCR. Of some 120,000 distinct CDR3 sequences listed, 48% are singletons. V shed 4 bases, J shed 6 bases, and the junction held 6 bases outside the gene matches. Germline CDR1 is DFQATT and CDR2 is SNEGSKA (reference sequence). This CDR3 spans 13 amino acids. This sample was included in a study of CD8+CD57+ T cells in acquired aplastic anemia. Study-wide context: CD4+ and CD8+ cells, once sorted, gave DNA averaging about 3.4 ug. General study points: Patients and controls shared about 27 CD8+ CDR3 sequences.

The receptor was isolated from a human donor in good health, serving as a control. The gene calls are TRBV20-1 and TRBJ2-7, with TRBD2 identical over 10 bases. Sequencing was carried out using sorted CD4+, CD8+, or CD8+CD57+ T cells (not recorded which) from PBMCs. As DNA, the CDR3 is TGCAGTGCTACGCCAGCTAGCGGGGGCGAGCAGTACTTC. It codes for CSATPASGGEQYF.